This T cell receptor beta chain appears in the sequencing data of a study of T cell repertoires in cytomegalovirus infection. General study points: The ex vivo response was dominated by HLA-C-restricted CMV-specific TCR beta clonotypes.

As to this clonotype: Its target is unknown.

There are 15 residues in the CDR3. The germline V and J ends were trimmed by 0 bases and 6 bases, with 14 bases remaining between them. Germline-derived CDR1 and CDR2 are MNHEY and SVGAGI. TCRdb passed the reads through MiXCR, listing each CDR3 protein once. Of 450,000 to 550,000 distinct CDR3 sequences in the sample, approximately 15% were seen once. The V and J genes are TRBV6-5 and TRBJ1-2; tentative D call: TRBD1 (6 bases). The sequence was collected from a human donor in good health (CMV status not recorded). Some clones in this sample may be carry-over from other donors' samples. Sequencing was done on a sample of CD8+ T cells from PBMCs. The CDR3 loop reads CASSYSSRGAHGYTF. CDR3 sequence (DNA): TGTGCCAGCAGTTACTCGTCCCGGGGGGCCCATGGCTACACCTTC.